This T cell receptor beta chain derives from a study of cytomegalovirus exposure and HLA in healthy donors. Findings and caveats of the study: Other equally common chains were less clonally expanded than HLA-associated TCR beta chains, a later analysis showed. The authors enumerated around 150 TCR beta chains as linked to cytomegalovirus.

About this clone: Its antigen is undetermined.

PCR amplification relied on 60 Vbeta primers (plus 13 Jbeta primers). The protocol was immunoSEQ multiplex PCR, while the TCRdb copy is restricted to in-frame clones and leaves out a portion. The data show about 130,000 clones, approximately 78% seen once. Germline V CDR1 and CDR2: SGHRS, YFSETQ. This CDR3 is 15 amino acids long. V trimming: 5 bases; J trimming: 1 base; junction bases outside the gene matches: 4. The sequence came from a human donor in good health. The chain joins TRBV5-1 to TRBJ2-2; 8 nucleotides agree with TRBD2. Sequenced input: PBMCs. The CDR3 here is CASRKAGGNTGELFF. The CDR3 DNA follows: TGCGCCAGCAGAAAGGCGGGGGGGAACACCGGGGAGCTGTTTTTT.